This TCR beta chain was sequenced for a study of control samples from healthy donors and cancer patients. From germline, CDR1 is MNHEY and CDR2 SMNVEV (reference sequence). The V gene end was trimmed by 1 base and the J gene end by 2 bases; junction bases not matched to a gene: 6. CDR3 size: 18 residues. Produced via immunoSEQ multiplex PCR; TCRdb's table is partial and in-frame only. The sample holds about 150,000 clones, nearly 95% seen once. What was sequenced was blood. The TCR sequence derives from a man in his forties or fifties in good health. The chain couples TRBV27 to TRBJ2-6, with 9 bases that match TRBD1. CDR3 nucleotides: TGTGCCAGCAGTTTATGGGGACAGGGAGACGCTGGGGCCAACGTCCTGACTTTC. Translating it yields CASSLWGQGDAGANVLTF. Looking up the rest from reference TRBV27 and TRBJ2-6 gives the full variable domain: EAQVTQNPRYLITVTGKKLTVTCSQNMNHEYMSWYRQDPGLGLRQIYYSMNVEVTDKGDVPEGYKVSRKEKRNFPLILESPSPNQTSLYFCASSLWGQGDAGANVLTFGAGSRLTVL.